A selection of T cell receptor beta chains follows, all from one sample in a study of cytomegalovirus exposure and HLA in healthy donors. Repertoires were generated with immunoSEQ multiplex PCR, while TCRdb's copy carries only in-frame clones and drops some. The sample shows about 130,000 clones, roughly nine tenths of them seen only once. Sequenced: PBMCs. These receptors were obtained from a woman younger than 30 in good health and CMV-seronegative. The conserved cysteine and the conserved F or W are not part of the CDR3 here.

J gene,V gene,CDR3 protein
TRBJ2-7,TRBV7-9,ASSDRRGKSYEQY
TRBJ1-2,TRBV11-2,ASSSTGGEGYT
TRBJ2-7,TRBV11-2,ASSLDHGLAVLQY
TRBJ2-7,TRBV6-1,ASRQGIFYEQY
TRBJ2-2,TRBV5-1,ASSLALAGGWSGELF
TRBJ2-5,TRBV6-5,ASRTEVRETQY
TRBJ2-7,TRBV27,ASSFEQGPYEQY
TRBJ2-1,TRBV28,ASSLGLVPYNEQF
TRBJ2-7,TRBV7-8,ASSLANSGRGLYEQY
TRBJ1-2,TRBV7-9,ASSSRTGNYGYT
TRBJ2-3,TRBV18,ASSPGLAGTDTQY
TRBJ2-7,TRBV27,ASSPAGGRGYEQY
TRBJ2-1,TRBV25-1,ASSEHPHTASYNEQF